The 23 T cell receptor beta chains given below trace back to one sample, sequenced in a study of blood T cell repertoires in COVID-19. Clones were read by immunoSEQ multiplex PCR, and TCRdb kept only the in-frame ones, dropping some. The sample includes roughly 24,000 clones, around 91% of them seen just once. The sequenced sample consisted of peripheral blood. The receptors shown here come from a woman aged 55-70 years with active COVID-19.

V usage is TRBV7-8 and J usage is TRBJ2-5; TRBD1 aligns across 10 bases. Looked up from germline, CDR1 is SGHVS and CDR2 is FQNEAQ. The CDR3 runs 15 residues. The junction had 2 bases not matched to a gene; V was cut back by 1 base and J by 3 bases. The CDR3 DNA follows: TGTGCCAGCAGCTTAGTCGGGACAGGGGAAGAGACCCAGTACTTC. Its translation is CASSLVGTGEETQYF.

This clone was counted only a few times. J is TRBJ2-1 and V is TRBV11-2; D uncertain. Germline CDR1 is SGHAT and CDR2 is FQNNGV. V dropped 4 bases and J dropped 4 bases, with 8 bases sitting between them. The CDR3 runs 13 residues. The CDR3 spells CASSYRRYNEQFF. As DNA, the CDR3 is TGTGCCAGCAGCTACAGAAGGTACAATGAGCAGTTCTTC.

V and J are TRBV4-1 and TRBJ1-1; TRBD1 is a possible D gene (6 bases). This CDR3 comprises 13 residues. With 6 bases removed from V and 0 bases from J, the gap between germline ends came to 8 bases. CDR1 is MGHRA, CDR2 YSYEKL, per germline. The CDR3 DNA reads TGCGCCAGCAGGGACAGTTTGAACACTGAAGCTTTCTTT. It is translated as CASRDSLNTEAFF.

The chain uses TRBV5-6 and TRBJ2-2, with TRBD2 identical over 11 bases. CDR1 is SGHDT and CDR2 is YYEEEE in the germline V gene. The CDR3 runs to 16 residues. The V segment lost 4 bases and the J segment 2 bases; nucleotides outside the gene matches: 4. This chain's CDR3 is CASSQGLAVNTGELFF. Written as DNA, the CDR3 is TGTGCCAGCAGCCAGGGACTAGCGGTTAACACCGGGGAGCTGTTTTTT.

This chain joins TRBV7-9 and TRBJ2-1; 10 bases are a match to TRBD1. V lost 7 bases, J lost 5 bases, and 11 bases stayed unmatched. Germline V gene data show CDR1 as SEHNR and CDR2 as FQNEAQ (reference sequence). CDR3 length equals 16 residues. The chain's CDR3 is CASNMFRGQGDNEQFF. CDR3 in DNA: TGTGCCAGCAACATGTTCCGAGGACAGGGGGACAATGAGCAGTTCTTC. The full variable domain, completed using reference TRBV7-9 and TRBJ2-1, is DTGVSQNPRHKITKRGQNVTFRCDPISEHNRLYWYRQTLGQGPEFLTYFQNEAQLEKSRLLSDRFSAERPKGSFSTLEIQRTEQGDSAMYLCASNMFRGQGDNEQFFGPGTRLTVL.

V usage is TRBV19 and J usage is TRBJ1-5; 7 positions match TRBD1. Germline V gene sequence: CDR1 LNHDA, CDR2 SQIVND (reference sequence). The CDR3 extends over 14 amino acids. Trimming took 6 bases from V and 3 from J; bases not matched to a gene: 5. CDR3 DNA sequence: TGTGCCAGTAGAGTCAGGGGGGACAATCAGCCCCAGCATTTT. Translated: CASRVRGDNQPQHF. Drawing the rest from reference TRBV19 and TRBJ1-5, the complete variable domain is DGGITQSPKYLFRKEGQNVTLSCEQNLNHDAMYWYRQDPGQGLRLIYYSQIVNDFQKGDIAEGYSVSREKKESFPLTVTSAQKNPTAFYLCASRVRGDNQPQHFGDGTRLSIL.

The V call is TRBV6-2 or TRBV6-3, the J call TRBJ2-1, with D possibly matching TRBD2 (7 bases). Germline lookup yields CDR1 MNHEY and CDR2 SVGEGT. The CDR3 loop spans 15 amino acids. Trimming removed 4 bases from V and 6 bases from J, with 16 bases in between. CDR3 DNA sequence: TGTGCCAGCAGTTGGGGGGGCCCCTCGGGCAATGAGCAGTTCTTC. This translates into CASSWGGPSGNEQFF.

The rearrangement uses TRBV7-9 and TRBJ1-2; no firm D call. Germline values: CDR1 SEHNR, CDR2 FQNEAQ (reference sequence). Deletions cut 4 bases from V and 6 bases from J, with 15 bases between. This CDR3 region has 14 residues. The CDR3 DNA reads TGTGCCAGCAGCTCGATAGACACCCTGGATGGCTACACCTTC. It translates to CASSSIDTLDGYTF.

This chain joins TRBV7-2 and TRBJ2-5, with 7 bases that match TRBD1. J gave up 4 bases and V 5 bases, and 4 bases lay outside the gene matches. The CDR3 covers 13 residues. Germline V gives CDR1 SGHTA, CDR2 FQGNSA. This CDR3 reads CASSPTGLETQYF. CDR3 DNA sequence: TGTGCCAGCAGCCCGACAGGGTTAGAGACCCAGTACTTC.

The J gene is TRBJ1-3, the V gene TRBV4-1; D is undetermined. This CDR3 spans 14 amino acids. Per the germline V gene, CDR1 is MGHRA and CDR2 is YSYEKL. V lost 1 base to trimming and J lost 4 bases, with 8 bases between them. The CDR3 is CASSQALSGNTIYF. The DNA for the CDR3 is TGCGCCAGCAGCCAAGCCCTCTCCGGAAACACCATATATTTT.

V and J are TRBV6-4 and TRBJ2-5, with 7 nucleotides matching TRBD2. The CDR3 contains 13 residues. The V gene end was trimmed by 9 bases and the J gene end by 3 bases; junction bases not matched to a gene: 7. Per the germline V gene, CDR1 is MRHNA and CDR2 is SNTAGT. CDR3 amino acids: CARYPGLEETQYF. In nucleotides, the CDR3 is TGTGCCAGATACCCCGGACTAGAAGAGACCCAGTACTTC.

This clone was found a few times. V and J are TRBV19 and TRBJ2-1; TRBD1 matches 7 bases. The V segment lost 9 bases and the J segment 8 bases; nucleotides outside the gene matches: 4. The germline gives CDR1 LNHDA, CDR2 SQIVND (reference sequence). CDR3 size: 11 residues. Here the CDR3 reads CASGQVDEQFF. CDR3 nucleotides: TGTGCCAGCGGACAGGTCGATGAGCAGTTCTTC. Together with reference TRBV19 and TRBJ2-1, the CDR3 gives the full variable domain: DGGITQSPKYLFRKEGQNVTLSCEQNLNHDAMYWYRQDPGQGLRLIYYSQIVNDFQKGDIAEGYSVSREKKESFPLTVTSAQKNPTAFYLCASGQVDEQFFGPGTRLTVL.

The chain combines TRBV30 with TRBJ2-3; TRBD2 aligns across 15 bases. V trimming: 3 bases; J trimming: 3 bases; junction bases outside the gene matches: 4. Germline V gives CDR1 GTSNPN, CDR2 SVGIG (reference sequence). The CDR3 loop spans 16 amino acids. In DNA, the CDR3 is TGTGCCTGGAGGGGGGGGACTAGCGGGAGGACAGATACGCAGTATTTT. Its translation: CAWRGGTSGRTDTQYF.

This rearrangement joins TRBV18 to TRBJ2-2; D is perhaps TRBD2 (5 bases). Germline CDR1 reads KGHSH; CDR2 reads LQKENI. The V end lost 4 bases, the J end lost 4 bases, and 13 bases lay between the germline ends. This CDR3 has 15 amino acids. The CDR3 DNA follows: TGTGCCAGCTCACAAGAAGGGAGAGGCACCGGGGAGCTGTTTTTT. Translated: CASSQEGRGTGELFF.

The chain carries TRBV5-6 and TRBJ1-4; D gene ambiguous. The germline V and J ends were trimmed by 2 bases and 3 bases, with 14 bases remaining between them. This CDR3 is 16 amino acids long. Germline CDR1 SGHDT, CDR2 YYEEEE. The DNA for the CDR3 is TGTGCCAGCAGCTTATCTCCGAGGGCTGCTAATGAAAAACTGTTTTTT. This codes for CASSLSPRAANEKLFF.

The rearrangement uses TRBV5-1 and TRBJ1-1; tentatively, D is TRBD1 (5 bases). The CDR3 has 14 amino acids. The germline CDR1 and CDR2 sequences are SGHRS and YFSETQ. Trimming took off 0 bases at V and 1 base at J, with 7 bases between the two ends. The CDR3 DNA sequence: TGCGCCAGCAGCTTGGGACAGCAGAACACTGAAGCTTTCTTT. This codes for CASSLGQQNTEAFF.

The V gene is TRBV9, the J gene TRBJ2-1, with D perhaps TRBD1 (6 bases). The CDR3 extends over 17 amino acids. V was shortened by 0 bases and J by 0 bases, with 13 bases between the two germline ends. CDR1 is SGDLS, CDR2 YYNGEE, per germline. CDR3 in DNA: TGTGCCAGCAGCGTAGCCGGGGACAAGAGCTCCTACAATGAGCAGTTCTTC. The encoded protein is CASSVAGDKSSYNEQFF. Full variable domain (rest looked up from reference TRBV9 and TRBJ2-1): DSGVTQTPKHLITATGQRVTLRCSPRSGDLSVYWYQQSLDQGLQFLIQYYNGEERAKGNILERFSAQQFPDLHSELNLSSLELGDSALYFCASSVAGDKSSYNEQFFGPGTRLTVL.

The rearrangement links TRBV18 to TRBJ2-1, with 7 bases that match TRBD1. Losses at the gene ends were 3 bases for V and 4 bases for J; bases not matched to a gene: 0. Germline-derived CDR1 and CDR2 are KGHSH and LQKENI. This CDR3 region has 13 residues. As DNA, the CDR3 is TGTGCCAGCTCACCGGGACAGTACAATGAGCAGTTCTTC. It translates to CASSPGQYNEQFF.

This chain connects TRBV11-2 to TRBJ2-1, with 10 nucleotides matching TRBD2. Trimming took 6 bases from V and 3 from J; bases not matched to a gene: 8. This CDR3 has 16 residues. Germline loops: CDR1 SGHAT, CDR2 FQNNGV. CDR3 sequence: CASRTLSGRVYNEQFF. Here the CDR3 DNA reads TGTGCCAGCAGGACTTTAAGCGGGAGGGTCTACAATGAGCAGTTCTTC.

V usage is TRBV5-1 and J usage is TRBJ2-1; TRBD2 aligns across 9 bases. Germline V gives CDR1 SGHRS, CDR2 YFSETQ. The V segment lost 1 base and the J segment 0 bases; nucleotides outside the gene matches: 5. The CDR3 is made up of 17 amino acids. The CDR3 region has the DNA TGCGCCAGCAGCTTGACCCGTAGCGGGGGCTCCTACAATGAGCAGTTCTTC. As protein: CASSLTRSGGSYNEQFF. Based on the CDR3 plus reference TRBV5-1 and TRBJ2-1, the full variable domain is KAGVTQTPRYLIKTRGQQVTLSCSPISGHRSVSWYQQTPGQGLQFLFEYFSETQRNKGNFPGRFSGRQFSNSRSEMNVSTLELGDSALYLCASSLTRSGGSYNEQFFGPGTRLTVL.

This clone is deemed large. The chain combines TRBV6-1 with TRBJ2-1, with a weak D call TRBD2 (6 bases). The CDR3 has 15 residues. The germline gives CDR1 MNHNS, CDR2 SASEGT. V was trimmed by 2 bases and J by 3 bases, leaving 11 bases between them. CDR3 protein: CASSERLADYNEQFF. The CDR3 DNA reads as TGTGCCAGCAGTGAACGATTAGCGGACTACAATGAGCAGTTCTTC.

CDR3 amino acids: CASSPGQGDTQYF. The CDR3 bases are TGTGCCAGCAGCCCCGGTCAGGGGGATACGCAGTATTTT. The V gene is TRBV7-2, the J gene TRBJ2-3; TRBD1 is a possible D gene (6 bases). V was clipped by 5 bases and J by 6 bases, with 12 bases between them. This CDR3 has 13 amino acids. Germline V gene data show CDR1 as SGHTA and CDR2 as FQGNSA.

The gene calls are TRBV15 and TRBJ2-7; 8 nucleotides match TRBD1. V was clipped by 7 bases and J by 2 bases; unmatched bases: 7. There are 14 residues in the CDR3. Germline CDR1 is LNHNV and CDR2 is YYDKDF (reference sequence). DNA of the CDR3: TGTGCCACCACTGACGGACAGGGAACCTACGAGCAGTACTTC. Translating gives CATTDGQGTYEQYF.